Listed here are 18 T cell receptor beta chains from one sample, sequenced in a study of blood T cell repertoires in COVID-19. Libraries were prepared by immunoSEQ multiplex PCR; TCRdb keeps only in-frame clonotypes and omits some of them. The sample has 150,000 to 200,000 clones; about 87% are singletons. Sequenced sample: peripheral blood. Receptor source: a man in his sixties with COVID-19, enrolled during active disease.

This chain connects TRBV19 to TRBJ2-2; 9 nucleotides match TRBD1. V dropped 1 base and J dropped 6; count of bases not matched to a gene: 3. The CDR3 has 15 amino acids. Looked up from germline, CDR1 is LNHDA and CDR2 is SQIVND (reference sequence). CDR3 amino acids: CASSIATGGSGELFF. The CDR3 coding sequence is TGTGCCAGTAGTATAGCGACAGGGGGATCCGGGGAGCTGTTTTTT.

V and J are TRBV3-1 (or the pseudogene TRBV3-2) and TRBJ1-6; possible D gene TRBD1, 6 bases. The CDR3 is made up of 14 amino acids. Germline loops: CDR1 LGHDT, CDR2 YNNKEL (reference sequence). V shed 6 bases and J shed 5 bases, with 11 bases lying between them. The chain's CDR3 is CASRPGQNNSPLHF. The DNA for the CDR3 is TGTGCCAGCAGACCCGGACAGAATAATTCACCCCTCCACTTT.

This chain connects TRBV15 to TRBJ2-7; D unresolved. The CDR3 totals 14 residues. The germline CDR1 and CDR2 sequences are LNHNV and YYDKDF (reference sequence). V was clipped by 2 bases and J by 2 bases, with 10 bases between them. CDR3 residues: CATSRTVQTYEQYF. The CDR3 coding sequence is TGTGCCACCAGCAGAACGGTACAGACCTACGAGCAGTACTTC.

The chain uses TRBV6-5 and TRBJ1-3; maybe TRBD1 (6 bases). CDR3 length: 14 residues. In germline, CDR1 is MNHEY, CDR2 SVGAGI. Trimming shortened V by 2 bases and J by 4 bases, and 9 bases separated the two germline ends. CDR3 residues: CASSYEGVGNTIYF. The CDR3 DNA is TGTGCCAGCAGTTACGAGGGGGTAGGAAACACCATATATTTT.

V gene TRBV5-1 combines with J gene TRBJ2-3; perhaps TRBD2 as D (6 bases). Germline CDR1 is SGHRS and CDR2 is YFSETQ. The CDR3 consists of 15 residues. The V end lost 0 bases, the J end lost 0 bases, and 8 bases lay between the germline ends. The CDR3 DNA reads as TGCGCCAGCAGCTTGGGAGGGACTAGCACAGATACGCAGTATTTT. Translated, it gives CASSLGGTSTDTQYF.

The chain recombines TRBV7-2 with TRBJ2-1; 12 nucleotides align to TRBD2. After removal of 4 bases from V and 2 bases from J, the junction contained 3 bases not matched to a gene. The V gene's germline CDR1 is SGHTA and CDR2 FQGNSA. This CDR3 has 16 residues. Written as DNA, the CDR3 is TGTGCCAGCAGCTCTAGCGGGAGGGCCCCCTACAATGAGCAGTTCTTC. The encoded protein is CASSSSGRAPYNEQFF.

CDR3: CASSYSDRNSPLHF. The CDR3 DNA reads as TGTGCCAGCAGTTACTCGGACAGAAATTCACCCCTCCACTTT. The genes are TRBV6-6 and TRBJ1-6; TRBD1 might be the D (6 bases). Trimming took 0 bases from V and 7 from J, leaving 7 bases between them. The V gene's germline CDR1 is MNHNY and CDR2 SVGAGI (reference sequence). This CDR3 is 14 amino acids long.

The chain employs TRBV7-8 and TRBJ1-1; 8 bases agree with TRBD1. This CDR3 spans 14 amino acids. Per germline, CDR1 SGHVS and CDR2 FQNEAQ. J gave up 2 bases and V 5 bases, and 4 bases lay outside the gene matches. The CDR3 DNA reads TGTGCCAGCAGCAGAGGGACAGGAAACACTGAAGCTTTCTTT. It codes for CASSRGTGNTEAFF.

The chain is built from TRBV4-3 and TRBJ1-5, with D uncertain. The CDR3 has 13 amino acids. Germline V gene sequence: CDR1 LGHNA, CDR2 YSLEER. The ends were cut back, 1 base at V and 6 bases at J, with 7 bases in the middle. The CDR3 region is CASSQANGQPQHF. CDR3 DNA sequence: TGCGCCAGCAGCCAAGCTAACGGTCAGCCCCAGCATTTT.

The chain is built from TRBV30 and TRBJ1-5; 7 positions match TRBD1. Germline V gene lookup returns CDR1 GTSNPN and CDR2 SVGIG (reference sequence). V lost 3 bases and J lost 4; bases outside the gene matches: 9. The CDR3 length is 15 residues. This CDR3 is CAWSLGQEPNQPQHF. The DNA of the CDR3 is TGTGCCTGGAGCCTCGGACAGGAGCCTAATCAGCCCCAGCATTTT.

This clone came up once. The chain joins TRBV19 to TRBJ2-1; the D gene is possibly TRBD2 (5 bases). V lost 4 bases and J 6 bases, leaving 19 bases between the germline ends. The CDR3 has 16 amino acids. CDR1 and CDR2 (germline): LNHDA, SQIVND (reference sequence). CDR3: CASSNTAARPSNEQFF. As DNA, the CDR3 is TGTGCCAGTAGTAATACAGCGGCTAGGCCTAGCAATGAGCAGTTCTTC. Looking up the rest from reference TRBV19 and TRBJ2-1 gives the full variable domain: DGGITQSPKYLFRKEGQNVTLSCEQNLNHDAMYWYRQDPGQGLRLIYYSQIVNDFQKGDIAEGYSVSREKKESFPLTVTSAQKNPTAFYLCASSNTAARPSNEQFFGPGTRLTVL.

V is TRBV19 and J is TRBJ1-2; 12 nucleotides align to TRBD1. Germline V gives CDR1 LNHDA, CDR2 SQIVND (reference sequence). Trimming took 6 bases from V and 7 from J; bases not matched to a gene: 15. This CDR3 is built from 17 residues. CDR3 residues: CASRETGTGGALSGYTF. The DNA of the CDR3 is TGTGCCAGTAGGGAAACCGGGACAGGGGGCGCGTTGAGTGGCTACACCTTC. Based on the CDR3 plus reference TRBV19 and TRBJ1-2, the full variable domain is DGGITQSPKYLFRKEGQNVTLSCEQNLNHDAMYWYRQDPGQGLRLIYYSQIVNDFQKGDIAEGYSVSREKKESFPLTVTSAQKNPTAFYLCASRETGTGGALSGYTFGSGTRLTVV.

The CDR3 sequence is CASTPTGSSGANVLTF. The CDR3 bases are TGTGCCAGCACCCCGACAGGGAGCTCTGGGGCCAACGTCCTGACTTTC. The chain has TRBV6-6 and TRBJ2-6; TRBD1 aligns across 7 bases. Germline-derived CDR1 and CDR2 are MNHNY and SVGAGI (reference sequence). This CDR3 has 16 amino acids. V shed 7 bases, J shed 0 bases, and the junction held 6 bases outside the gene matches.

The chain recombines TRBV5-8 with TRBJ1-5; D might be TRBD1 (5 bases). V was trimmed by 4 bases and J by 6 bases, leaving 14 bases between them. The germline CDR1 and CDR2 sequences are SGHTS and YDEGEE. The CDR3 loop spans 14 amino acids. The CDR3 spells CASSGAVRSQPQHF. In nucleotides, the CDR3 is TGTGCCAGCAGCGGGGCGGTGAGGAGTCAGCCCCAGCATTTT.

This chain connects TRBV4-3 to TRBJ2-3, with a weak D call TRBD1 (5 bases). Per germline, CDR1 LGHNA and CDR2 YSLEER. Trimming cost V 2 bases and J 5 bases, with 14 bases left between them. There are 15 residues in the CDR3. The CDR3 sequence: CASSQPTSGKDTQYF. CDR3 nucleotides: TGCGCCAGCAGCCAACCTACTTCAGGGAAAGATACGCAGTATTTT.

For the CDR3, the DNA is TGTGCCAGCTCAGCGGGGGCGGACTATGGCTACACCTTC. Residues: CASSAGADYGYTF. The chain combines TRBV18 with TRBJ1-2, with D possibly TRBD1 on 6 matching bases. Germline CDR1 and CDR2: KGHSH and LQKENI. The CDR3 totals 13 residues. The V end was cut by 5 bases, the J end by 3 bases, with 10 bases between.

CDR3 DNA sequence: TGTGCCAGTAGTATCGTTGAACAGGATACGCAGTATTTT. This encodes CASSIVEQDTQYF. This sequence joins TRBV19 and TRBJ2-3; D not resolved. The CDR3 is 13 residues long. With 3 bases removed from V and 6 bases from J, the gap between germline ends came to 10 bases. In germline, CDR1 is LNHDA, CDR2 SQIVND (reference sequence).

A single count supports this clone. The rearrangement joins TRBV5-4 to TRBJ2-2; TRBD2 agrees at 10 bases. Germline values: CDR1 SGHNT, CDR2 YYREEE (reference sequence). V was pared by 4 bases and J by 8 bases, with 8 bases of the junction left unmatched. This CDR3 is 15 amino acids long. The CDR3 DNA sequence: TGTGCCAGCAGCCACAAGGGACTAGCGTCAGGGGAGCTGTTTTTT. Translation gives CASSHKGLASGELFF.